Below, 17 T cell receptor beta chains from the same sample are listed, as sequenced in a study of shared clonotypes between healthy human individuals. Profiling relied on immunoSEQ multiplex PCR, and the TCRdb table lists in-frame clones only, not all of them. Of over a million clones in the sample, more than 95% were seen once. Material for sequencing was naive CD4+ T cells sorted from blood. As for subset: CD45RA+ positively selected. Receptors were obtained from a man aged 30-40 years in good health.

This clone was seen a few times. Other nucleotide sequences from this sample produce the same CDR3. This sequence joins TRBV4-3 and TRBJ1-5, with D uncertain. Between the trimmed V and J ends, which lost 0 bases and 7 bases, there was a span of 7 bases. Per germline, CDR1 LGHNA and CDR2 YSLEER. The CDR3 is 13 residues long. CDR3: CASSQDRAQPQHF. CDR3 in DNA: TGCGCCAGCAGCCAAGATCGTGCGCAGCCCCAGCATTTT.

This sequence joins TRBV18 and TRBJ2-7, with 9 bases identical to TRBD2. The CDR3 is 17 residues long. CDR1 KGHSH and CDR2 LQKENI come from the germline V gene. After removal of 2 bases from V and 3 bases from J, the junction contained 11 bases not matched to a gene. CDR3 region: CASSPMFSRTSVYEQYF. DNA for the CDR3: TGTGCCAGCTCACCAATGTTCTCTCGGACTAGCGTCTACGAGCAGTACTTC.

The rearrangement links TRBV5-1 to TRBJ2-2; D possibly matches TRBD1 or TRBD2 (5 bases each). CDR3 size: 15 residues. The germline V and J ends were trimmed by 0 bases and 6 bases, with 12 bases remaining between them. Germline V gene data show CDR1 as SGHRS and CDR2 as YFSETQ. CDR3 DNA: TGCGCCAGCAGCTTGGGCTCAGGGCGGGCCGGGGAGCTGTTTTTT. Translating it yields CASSLGSGRAGELFF.

The V and J genes are TRBV28 and TRBJ2-5; 7 bases align to TRBD1. In germline, CDR1 is MDHEN, CDR2 SYDVKM. The V and J ends lost 6 bases and 2 bases, in that order; junction bases with no gene match: 9. The CDR3 sequence is 15 residues long. The CDR3 loop is CASRRTGLRQETQYF. CDR3 bases: TGTGCCAGCAGGAGGACAGGATTAAGGCAAGAGACCCAGTACTTC.

CDR3 residues: CASAPGWETQYF. CDR3 nucleotide sequence: TGTGCCTCCGCCCCGGGTTGGGAGACCCAGTACTTC. The chain recombines TRBV6-5 with TRBJ2-5; no clear D gene. The CDR3 contains 12 residues. CDR1 is MNHEY, CDR2 SVGAGI, per germline. Trimming took off 11 bases at V and 5 bases at J, with 15 bases between the two ends.

For the CDR3, the DNA is TGCGCCAGCAGCTTTTCCACGGGATCCGGGGAGCTGTTTTTT. The encoded protein is CASSFSTGSGELFF. The genes are TRBV5-1 and TRBJ2-2, with D tentatively TRBD2 (5 bases). V was trimmed by 2 bases and J by 6 bases, leaving 11 bases between them. Germline CDR1 reads SGHRS; CDR2 reads YFSETQ. This CDR3 is built from 14 residues.

The chain is built from TRBV7-8 and TRBJ1-5, with TRBD1 identical over 9 bases. Per germline, CDR1 SGHVS and CDR2 FQNEAQ. J gave up 3 bases and V 1 base, and 7 bases lay outside the gene matches. CDR3 length equals 17 residues. CDR3 sequence reads: CASSLVSGTGFNQPQHF. CDR3 in DNA: TGTGCCAGCAGCTTAGTGTCCGGGACAGGGTTCAATCAGCCCCAGCATTTT. The full variable domain, completed using reference TRBV7-8 and TRBJ1-5, is GAGVSQSPRYKVAKRGQDVALRCDPISGHVSLFWYQQALGQGPEFLTYFQNEAQLDKSGLPSDRFFAERPEGSVSTLKIQRTQQEDSAVYLCASSLVSGTGFNQPQHFGDGTRLSIL.

Remarks on this clone: The identical CDR3 is also encoded by other nucleotide sequences in the sample. This chain connects TRBV6-5 to TRBJ2-7; possible D gene TRBD1, 5 bases. Trimming stripped 2 bases from V and 1 base from J, with 6 bases between. The germline V gene encodes CDR1 MNHEY and CDR2 SVGAGI. This CDR3 has 13 residues. CDR3 sequence: CASSYRQSYEQYF. CDR3 sequence (DNA): TGTGCCAGCAGTTACCGACAGTCCTACGAGCAGTACTTC.

V gene TRBV5-8 combines with J gene TRBJ1-5, with D unclear. The CDR3 runs 11 residues. CDR1 SGHTS and CDR2 YDEGEE come from the germline V gene. The ends were cut back, 2 bases at V and 6 bases at J, with 3 bases in the middle. CDR3: CASSFRQPQHF. The CDR3 nucleotides read TGTGCCAGCAGCTTCCGTCAGCCCCAGCATTTT.

The gene calls are TRBV27 and TRBJ2-3, with D possibly matching TRBD2 (5 bases). The CDR3 has 15 residues. Germline values: CDR1 MNHEY, CDR2 SMNVEV (reference sequence). V dropped 7 bases and J dropped 1 base, with 15 bases sitting between them. The CDR3 loop is CASTSAGERTDTQYF. As DNA, the CDR3 is TGTGCCAGCACCTCAGCCGGGGAACGCACAGATACGCAGTATTTT.

As for this clone: This sample includes further DNA sequences coding for the same CDR3. The rearrangement links TRBV7-9 to TRBJ2-7; D call uncertain. Germline loops: CDR1 SEHNR, CDR2 FQNEAQ (reference sequence). The CDR3 has 11 residues. V lost 5 bases and J lost 0, with 2 bases in between. The CDR3 sequence: CASSPSYEQYF. Written as DNA, the CDR3 is TGTGCCAGCAGCCCCTCCTACGAGCAGTACTTC.

The chain uses TRBV6-1 and TRBJ2-1; D gene unclear. Germline values: CDR1 MNHNS, CDR2 SASEGT. Trimming took 3 bases from V and 6 from J, leaving 15 bases between them. The CDR3 is 15 amino acids. This chain's CDR3 is CASSDRTPPSNEQFF. CDR3 nucleotides: TGTGCCAGCAGTGATAGGACCCCTCCCTCCAATGAGCAGTTCTTC.

The chain links TRBV21-1 to TRBJ2-7; TRBD2, as called in the table, went unchecked against the DNA. TRBV21-1 is listed as a pseudogene. The CDR3 runs 17 residues. The CDR3 nucleotides read TGTGCCAGCAGCCCCGGAGGATACGGGACTTCGGGAGCCGAGCAGTACTTC. It specifies CASSPGGYGTSGAEQYF.

The chain couples TRBV2 to TRBJ1-5, with unresolved D. CDR1 is SNHLY, CDR2 FYNNEI, per germline. The CDR3 consists of 12 residues. V lost 4 bases to trimming and J lost 9 bases, with 10 bases between them. The CDR3 sequence is CASSVRAAPQHF. Written as DNA, the CDR3 is TGTGCCAGCAGTGTTCGGGCAGCGCCCCAGCATTTT.

CDR3 sequence (DNA): TGTGCCACCAGCACTCGACTAGCGGGAGAAGATACGCAGTATTTT. Translation: CATSTRLAGEDTQYF. The V and J genes are TRBV15 and TRBJ2-3; 12 bases map to TRBD2. CDR3 length: 15 residues. Germline V gives CDR1 LNHNV, CDR2 YYDKDF (reference sequence). V gave up 4 bases and J gave up 5 bases; unmatched junction bases: 4.

This chain connects TRBV10-3 to TRBJ2-3; D perhaps matches TRBD2 (5 bases). The ends were cut back, 11 bases at V and 2 bases at J, with 17 bases in the middle. CDR1 ENHRY and CDR2 SYGVKD come from the germline V gene. The CDR3 runs 14 residues. This CDR3 reads CAVSIHRDTDTQYF. CDR3 sequence (DNA): TGTGCCGTATCGATCCACCGGGACACAGATACGCAGTATTTT.

V and J are TRBV18 and TRBJ2-5; 7 bases line up with TRBD2. Germline trimming cut 1 base from V and 0 bases from J; bases unmatched to any gene: 2. The CDR3 is 15 amino acids. Germline V lookup: CDR1 KGHSH, CDR2 LQKENI. The CDR3 reads CASSPQLADQETQYF. The CDR3, as DNA: TGTGCCAGCTCACCACAGCTAGCGGACCAAGAGACCCAGTACTTC.